The 16 T cell receptor beta chains reported below all come from one sample, sequenced in a study of CD8 T cells in Susac syndrome. Reverse transcription used about 0.45 to 1 ug RNA and random hexamers. TCRdb redid the calling of the immunoSEQ multiplex PCR reads with MiXCR, one entry per CDR3 protein. Of about 200,000 distinct CDR3 sequences in the sample, more than 90% were seen once. The sample comprised CD4+ T cells from PBMCs. The receptors were gathered from a human donor with multiple sclerosis.

The chain is built from TRBV27 and TRBJ2-4, with D possibly matching TRBD2 (6 bases). CDR1 MNHEY and CDR2 SMNVEV come from the germline V gene (reference sequence). The CDR3 covers 15 residues. The V end was cut by 5 bases, the J end by 6 bases, with 17 bases between. The CDR3 region has the DNA TGTGCCAGCAGTGTTACTCAATTGGGGGGAAACATTCAGTACTTC. The encoded protein is CASSVTQLGGNIQYF.

This chain connects TRBV20-1 to TRBJ2-5; possible D gene TRBD1, 6 bases. The germline gives CDR1 DFQATT, CDR2 SNEGSKA (reference sequence). V gave up 0 bases and J gave up 10 bases, with 18 bases separating them. The CDR3 consists of 14 residues. Here the CDR3 reads CSARDSGTRYFQYF. The CDR3 DNA sequence: TGCAGTGCTAGAGATAGTGGGACACGCTATTTCCAGTACTTC.

CDR3: CSASPGIYGYTF. CDR3 bases: TGCAGTGCTAGCCCAGGGATTTATGGCTACACCTTC. The chain carries TRBV20-1 and TRBJ1-2; possible D gene TRBD1, 5 bases. Trimming pared 3 bases from V and 5 bases from J, leaving 10 bases between. This CDR3 spans 12 amino acids. Germline CDR1 is DFQATT and CDR2 is SNEGSKA (reference sequence).

The chain has TRBV30 and TRBJ2-5, with 8 positions matching TRBD1. CDR1 GTSNPN and CDR2 SVGIG come from the germline V gene (reference sequence). There are 14 residues in the CDR3. V was pared by 4 bases and J by 5 bases, with 9 bases of the junction left unmatched. The CDR3 loop is CAWNLLRDRETQYF. The CDR3 nucleotides are TGTGCCTGGAATCTCCTCCGGGACAGGGAGACCCAGTACTTC.

The chain recombines TRBV20-1 with TRBJ2-3; D is perhaps TRBD1 (5 bases). V was pared by 3 bases and J by 0 bases, with 10 bases between. Germline V lookup: CDR1 DFQATT, CDR2 SNEGSKA (reference sequence). This CDR3 is built from 14 residues. CDR3 coding DNA: TGCAGTGCTAGCTTCCAGGGTAGCACAGATACGCAGTATTTT. Encoded protein: CSASFQGSTDTQYF.

The chain employs TRBV30 and TRBJ2-3; a possible D gene is TRBD2 (5 bases). Germline CDR1 reads GTSNPN; CDR2 reads SVGIG (reference sequence). The length of the CDR3 is 15 residues. V lost 3 bases to trimming and J lost 2 bases, with 15 bases between them. DNA for the CDR3: TGTGCCTGGAGGCCCCTCTCGGGGATCACAGATACGCAGTATTTT. Translated: CAWRPLSGITDTQYF.

The V call is TRBV19, the J call TRBJ1-5, with no clear D. The CDR3 sequence is 15 residues long. Germline V lookup: CDR1 LNHDA, CDR2 SQIVND (reference sequence). V was shortened by 5 bases and J by 1 base, with 12 bases between the two germline ends. DNA for the CDR3: TGTGCCAGTAGTTGGCAGGCGAGAAGCAATCAGCCCCAGCATTTT. Protein product: CASSWQARSNQPQHF.

The chain combines TRBV7-3 with TRBJ2-1; D is uncertain. Germline-derived CDR1 and CDR2 are SGHTA and FQGTGA. V was shortened by 4 bases and J by 8 bases, with 12 bases between the two germline ends. The CDR3 length is 13 residues. The CDR3, as DNA: TGTGCCAGCAGCTCTACATATTTCGATGAGCAGTTCTTC. Its translation: CASSSTYFDEQFF.

The genes are TRBV12-3 or TRBV12-4 and TRBJ1-2; the D gene is possibly TRBD1 (5 bases). The V gene lost 6 bases and the J gene lost 4 bases, with 18 bases spanning the gap. The CDR3 spans 15 residues. For the CDR3, the DNA is TGTGCCAGCAGCCTTCCATCCCGGGGGGGCTATGGCTACACCTTC. Protein product: CASSLPSRGGYGYTF.

The chain carries TRBV20-1 and TRBJ2-7; TRBD1 agrees at 9 bases. V lost 6 bases, J lost 1 base, and 4 bases stayed unmatched. The germline V gene encodes CDR1 DFQATT and CDR2 SNEGSKA (reference sequence). The CDR3 length is 13 residues. The CDR3 spells CSAETGGSYEQYF. Written as DNA, the CDR3 is TGCAGTGCCGAGACAGGGGGATCCTACGAGCAGTACTTC.

The V and J genes are TRBV30 and TRBJ2-3; D might be TRBD1 (6 bases). V lost 0 bases and J 13 bases, leaving 17 bases between the germline ends. CDR1 is GTSNPN and CDR2 is SVGIG in the germline V gene (reference sequence). The CDR3 spans 13 residues. For the CDR3, the DNA is TGTGCCTGGAGTGTCACGTTGACAGGTTTGAAGTATTTT. Translation: CAWSVTLTGLKYF.

This chain links TRBV12-3 or TRBV12-4 with TRBJ1-5; D is uncertain. The CDR3 covers 13 residues. V was shortened by 3 bases and J by 3 bases, with 6 bases between the two germline ends. CDR3 region: CASSFRNNQPQHF. CDR3 in DNA: TGTGCCAGCAGTTTCAGGAACAATCAGCCCCAGCATTTT.

The gene calls are TRBV7-2 and TRBJ2-1, with 9 nucleotides matching TRBD2. The CDR3 has 14 residues. V lost 8 bases, J lost 4 bases, and 6 bases stayed unmatched. Germline V lookup: CDR1 SGHTA, CDR2 FQGNSA. The CDR3 DNA is TGTGCCAGCGAATCTAGCGGGACATACAATGAGCAGTTCTTC. Its translation is CASESSGTYNEQFF. The full variable domain, completed using reference TRBV7-2 and TRBJ2-1, is GAGVSQSPSNKVTEKGKDVELRCDPISGHTALYWYRQSLGQGLEFLIYFQGNSAPDKSGLPSDRFSAERTGGSVSTLTIQRTQQEDSAVYLCASESSGTYNEQFFGPGTRLTVL.

CDR3 loop: CASRSRTSGNKEDTQYF. The CDR3 coding sequence is TGTGCCAGCCGCTCTCGGACTAGCGGGAATAAGGAAGATACGCAGTATTTT. V gene TRBV27 combines with J gene TRBJ2-3; 12 bases line up with TRBD2. Unmatched junction bases numbered 14, after V lost 8 bases and J lost 5 bases. Germline V gene data show CDR1 as MNHEY and CDR2 as SMNVEV (reference sequence). This CDR3 has 17 amino acids.

The rearrangement joins TRBV20-1 to TRBJ2-5; 9 bases are a match to TRBD1. Germline loops: CDR1 DFQATT, CDR2 SNEGSKA (reference sequence). Germline trimming cut 1 base from V and 2 bases from J; bases unmatched to any gene: 5. This CDR3 comprises 15 residues. DNA for the CDR3: TGCAGTGCTAGAGGGGGGGGACAGGGACAAGAGACCCAGTACTTC. Its translation is CSARGGGQGQETQYF.

The rearrangement joins TRBV7-2 to TRBJ2-1; D is ambiguous. Trimming shortened V by 1 base and J by 0 bases, and 7 bases separated the two germline ends. CDR1 SGHTA and CDR2 FQGNSA come from the germline V gene. The CDR3 contains 15 residues. The CDR3 region has the DNA TGTGCCAGCAGCTTAGACTGGAGCTCCTACAATGAGCAGTTCTTC. Translation gives CASSLDWSSYNEQFF.